The T cell receptor (beta chain) described here comes from a study of cytotoxic CD8 clonotypes in ibrutinib-treated CLL. Study information: Among patients, some 25 responded partially and 2 completely; around 15 then stayed remitted and 12 progressed after median approximately 68 months. Findings and limits, study-wide: Clonality was higher at ibrutinib response and returned toward baseline at progression.

The CDR3 covers 15 residues. Germline loops: CDR1 SNHLY, CDR2 FYNNEI. The V gene lost 7 bases and the J gene lost 4 bases, with 20 bases spanning the gap. Libraries were prepared by immunoSEQ multiplex PCR; TCRdb keeps only in-frame clonotypes and omits some of them. The sample has 50,000 to 70,000 clones, 54% seen once. About this clone: The target antigen is unknown.

This clonotype was sampled from a human donor with chronic lymphocytic leukemia. The chain has TRBV2 and TRBJ2-7; possible D gene TRBD1, 6 bases. This specimen consisted of PBMCs, obtained at disease progression, from a patient treated with ibrutinib. The CDR3 DNA is TGTGCCAGCAAGTTGGGCAGGGGAGTACCTTACGAGCAGTACTTC. Amino acid sequence: CASKLGRGVPYEQYF.